This entry lists 32 T cell receptor beta chains sequenced from one sample in a study of T-cell memory formation after mild COVID-19. TCRdb independently ran MiXCR on the 5' RACE reads; one entry per CDR3 protein. The table lists about 470,000 distinct CDR3 sequences, 20% to 25% of them singletons, with around an eighth in the top ten. Sequenced material: PBMCs or a T cell subset sorted from them (not recorded which). The source of these receptors is an adult woman who had mild COVID-19 (a few samples of this study predate the infection). Cell type and time point are not known.

This chain links TRBV18 with TRBJ2-3; perhaps TRBD1 as D (5 bases). There are 15 residues in the CDR3. From germline, CDR1 is KGHSH and CDR2 LQKENI. V lost 0 bases, J lost 2 bases, and 9 bases lay in between. The CDR3 protein is CASSPPGPYTDTQYF. CDR3 nucleotides: TGTGCCAGCTCACCACCGGGGCCTTACACAGATACGCAGTATTTT.

The V gene is TRBV19, the J gene TRBJ2-2, with D perhaps TRBD2 (5 bases). CDR1 is LNHDA, CDR2 SQIVND, per germline (reference sequence). There are 15 residues in the CDR3. Trimming removed 5 bases at V and 4 bases at J, with 14 bases between. As DNA, the CDR3 is TGTGCCAGTAGTGGGCGGACTGTCTTCACCGGGGAGCTGTTTTTT. This gives the protein CASSGRTVFTGELFF.

The chain links TRBV6-1 to TRBJ2-7, with TRBD1 matching 7 bases. V lost 1 base, J lost 3 bases, and 6 bases stayed unmatched. The germline V gene has CDR1 MNHNS and CDR2 SASEGT. CDR3 length: 15 amino acids. CDR3 residues: CASSEGRTGNYEQYF. The CDR3 DNA reads TGTGCCAGCAGTGAAGGTAGGACAGGCAACTACGAGCAGTACTTC.

The chain links TRBV7-9 to TRBJ2-5; D unresolved. Germline V gene sequence: CDR1 SEHNR, CDR2 FQNEAQ (reference sequence). The CDR3 totals 13 residues. Trimming pared 5 bases from V and 5 bases from J, leaving 12 bases between. CDR3 amino acids: CASSAWGRETQYF. For the CDR3, the DNA is TGTGCCAGCAGCGCTTGGGGTAGGGAGACCCAGTACTTC.

The chain employs TRBV12-3 or TRBV12-4 and TRBJ1-1, with 7 bases identical to TRBD1. The CDR3 totals 15 residues. V shed 4 bases and J 1 base; nucleotides not matched to a gene: 6. CDR3: CASSSVGTENTEAFF. CDR3 DNA sequence: TGTGCCAGCAGTTCAGTCGGGACAGAGAACACTGAAGCTTTCTTT.

This clonotype was observed a few times. This chain joins TRBV5-4 and TRBJ2-1; 7 nucleotides align to TRBD2. V lost 7 bases and J lost 5; bases outside the gene matches: 9. The CDR3 is 14 amino acids. Germline V gives CDR1 SGHNT, CDR2 YYREEE (reference sequence). CDR3 loop: CASEVGGSHNEQFF. The CDR3 coding sequence is TGTGCCAGCGAGGTGGGCGGGAGTCACAATGAGCAGTTCTTC.

This clonotype turned up a few times. This sequence joins TRBV29-1 and TRBJ2-7; TRBD1 matches at 8 bases. The V gene end was trimmed by 8 bases and the J gene end by 0 bases; junction bases not matched to a gene: 6. Looked up from germline, CDR1 is SQVTM and CDR2 is ANQGSEA. CDR3 length equals 13 residues. This chain's CDR3 is CSTAGQGSYEQYF. CDR3 sequence (DNA): TGCAGCACCGCTGGACAGGGCTCCTACGAGCAGTACTTC.

This sequence joins TRBV10-2 and TRBJ1-1; D uncertain. Per germline, CDR1 WSHSY and CDR2 SAAADI. V was cut by 6 bases and J by 6 bases, with 14 bases left in between. The CDR3 is made up of 13 amino acids. The CDR3 loop is CASRKGSWAEAFF. The CDR3 nucleotides read TGCGCCAGCAGGAAGGGTAGTTGGGCTGAAGCTTTCTTT.

This clonotype was seen more than once but under ten times. The chain employs TRBV7-2 and TRBJ2-1; TRBD2 matches 13 bases. This CDR3 has 18 amino acids. Losses at the gene ends were 2 bases for V and 5 bases for J; bases not matched to a gene: 9. Germline lookup yields CDR1 SGHTA and CDR2 FQGNSA. The CDR3 here is CASSLSAPGLAGDNEQFF. CDR3 bases: TGTGCCAGCAGCTTATCGGCCCCAGGACTAGCGGGAGACAATGAGCAGTTCTTC.

This clonotype showed up just once. V is TRBV7-9 and J is TRBJ2-7; D not certain. Germline lookup yields CDR1 SEHNR and CDR2 FQNEAQ (reference sequence). There are 13 residues in the CDR3. V lost 4 bases and J lost 0, with 7 bases in between. In DNA form, the CDR3 reads TGTGCCAGCAGCTCCCGTTTCTCCTACGAGCAGTACTTC. Its translation: CASSSRFSYEQYF.

The gene calls are TRBV6-2 or TRBV6-3 and TRBJ2-7, with D possibly being TRBD1 or TRBD2 (5 bases each). This CDR3 region has 15 residues. The V gene lost 1 base and the J gene lost 5 bases, with 15 bases spanning the gap. Germline lookup yields CDR1 MNHEY and CDR2 SVGEGT. DNA of the CDR3: TGTGCCAGCAGTTACTTGGGCAGGGAGCGGCACGAGCAGTACTTC. Protein: CASSYLGRERHEQYF.

A few counts support this clonotype. The chain has TRBV9 and TRBJ2-5, with 10 bases aligning to TRBD2. V shed 4 bases and J 3 bases; nucleotides not matched to a gene: 9. The CDR3 loop spans 16 amino acids. Germline V gene data show CDR1 as SGDLS and CDR2 as YYNGEE. In DNA, the CDR3 is TGTGCCAGCAGCCTTCATCCTACTAGCGGGGAAGAGACCCAGTACTTC. Its protein product is CASSLHPTSGEETQYF.

This chain joins TRBV27 and TRBJ1-2; D is undetermined. The CDR3 is made up of 13 amino acids. Trimming took off 4 bases at V and 9 bases at J, with 15 bases between the two ends. The V gene's germline CDR1 is MNHEY and CDR2 SMNVEV (reference sequence). The CDR3 coding sequence is TGTGCCAGCAGTTCAGAGGGTTGGGGAAGCTACACCTTC. It specifies CASSSEGWGSYTF.

This rearrangement joins TRBV7-3 to TRBJ2-3, with 7 bases that match TRBD2. Germline V gene data show CDR1 as SGHTA and CDR2 as FQGTGA. Trimming removed 4 bases from V and 4 bases from J; junction bases left unmatched: 5. This CDR3 spans 14 amino acids. CDR3 nucleotide sequence: TGTGCCAGCAGCTCGCGGGGGAACTCAGATACGCAGTATTTT. Amino acids: CASSSRGNSDTQYF.

The chain joins TRBV12-3 or TRBV12-4 to TRBJ1-5, with a tentative D call TRBD1 (5 bases). The CDR3 runs to 15 residues. V was cut by 6 bases and J by 5 bases, with 17 bases left in between. Here the CDR3 DNA reads TGTGCCAGCAGCAAGGGGCCGACTCCTGATCAGCCCCAGCATTTT. It encodes CASSKGPTPDQPQHF.

CDR3 DNA sequence: TGTGCCAGCAGCCGCAGGGCGGTGGGGGCCGGGGAGCTGTTTTTT. Its protein is CASSRRAVGAGELFF. V usage is TRBV7-2 and J usage is TRBJ2-2; D tentatively reads TRBD1 or TRBD2 (5 bases each). The ends were cut back, 5 bases at V and 6 bases at J, with 16 bases in the middle. The CDR3 extends over 15 amino acids. Germline assignment: CDR1 SGHTA and CDR2 FQGNSA.

The chain has TRBV5-4 and TRBJ1-2; D call uncertain. The CDR3 is 14 residues long. Germline V lookup: CDR1 SGHNT, CDR2 YYREEE (reference sequence). V was clipped by 4 bases and J by 4 bases, with 14 bases between them. CDR3 residues: CASSTTGWAYGYTF. CDR3 bases: TGTGCCAGCAGCACCACGGGATGGGCCTATGGCTACACCTTC.

This clonotype has just a few counts. The V call is TRBV4-2, the J call TRBJ2-7, with D maybe TRBD1 (5 bases). There are 13 residues in the CDR3. The germline CDR1 and CDR2 sequences are LGHNA and YNFKEQ. Trimming took 1 base from V and 5 from J, leaving 9 bases between them. The CDR3 loop reads CASSQGQPDEQYF. CDR3 DNA sequence: TGTGCCAGCAGCCAAGGACAGCCCGACGAGCAGTACTTC.

CDR3 residues: CASRFNPSGMSTDTQYF. Written as DNA, the CDR3 is TGTGCCAGCAGGTTCAATCCTAGCGGGATGAGCACAGATACGCAGTATTTT. The chain links TRBV7-9 to TRBJ2-3; 9 bases fit TRBD2. The CDR3 loop spans 17 amino acids. After removal of 6 bases from V and 0 bases from J, the junction contained 10 bases not matched to a gene. Germline V gene lookup returns CDR1 SEHNR and CDR2 FQNEAQ (reference sequence).

This clonotype was picked up one time. The V gene is TRBV11-2, the J gene TRBJ1-2, with D hard to call. The V and J ends lost 4 bases and 2 bases respectively, with 8 bases between them. This CDR3 has 13 residues. CDR1 is SGHAT, CDR2 FQNNGV, per germline. The CDR3 nucleotides read TGTGCCAGCAGCTCCTCTCGGAACTATGGCTACACCTTC. This translates into CASSSSRNYGYTF.

This clonotype was recorded at least ten times. DNA of the CDR3: TGTGCCAGCAGCATGCCCCGGGACAGGGAGACTTACGAGCAGTACTTC. This sequence encodes CASSMPRDRETYEQYF. V gene TRBV7-8 combines with J gene TRBJ2-7; 9 bases align to TRBD1. With 5 bases clipped from V and 4 bases from J, the junction kept 12 bases outside the gene matches. The germline V gene has CDR1 SGHVS and CDR2 FQNEAQ. The length of the CDR3 is 16 residues.

There are a few counts of this clonotype. This rearrangement joins TRBV7-6 to TRBJ1-1; D gene unclear. Germline CDR1 reads SGHVS; CDR2 reads FNYEAQ. With 1 base removed from V and 11 bases from J, the gap between germline ends came to 20 bases. CDR3 length: 15 residues. The CDR3 protein is CASSLGGSGPPSAFF. In DNA form, the CDR3 reads TGTGCCAGCAGCTTAGGGGGTTCCGGACCTCCTAGCGCTTTCTTT.

The sample holds a few counts of this clonotype. CDR3 sequence (DNA): TGCAGCGTTCTCGCCCCTGACAGGGGTGGCGCCTACGAGCAGTACTTC. Residues: CSVLAPDRGGAYEQYF. V gene TRBV29-1 combines with J gene TRBJ2-7; 8 bases agree with TRBD1. The ends lost 5 bases at V and 2 bases at J; junction bases unmatched: 14. The germline V gene encodes CDR1 SQVTM and CDR2 ANQGSEA. The CDR3 spans 16 residues.

This chain connects TRBV20-1 to TRBJ2-3, with a possible D match to TRBD2 (5 bases). The CDR3 extends over 13 amino acids. CDR1 DFQATT and CDR2 SNEGSKA come from the germline V gene (reference sequence). V dropped 1 base and J dropped 1 base, with 6 bases sitting between them. This CDR3 reads CSARAAGTDTQYF. The CDR3 DNA reads as TGCAGTGCTAGAGCAGCGGGCACAGATACGCAGTATTTT.

The chain couples TRBV6-5 to TRBJ2-1; 9 bases map to TRBD2. V dropped 4 bases and J dropped 0; count of bases not matched to a gene: 4. CDR3 size: 16 residues. Germline loops: CDR1 MNHEY, CDR2 SVGAGI. CDR3 protein: CASSSPAGGSYNEQFF. The CDR3 DNA sequence: TGTGCCAGCAGTTCTCCAGCGGGGGGCTCCTACAATGAGCAGTTCTTC.

This clonotype was detected a few times. This rearrangement joins TRBV5-1 to TRBJ2-3; 8 nucleotides match TRBD2. CDR1 is SGHRS and CDR2 is YFSETQ in the germline V gene. This CDR3 spans 15 amino acids. The trim removed 4 bases at V and 4 bases at J, leaving 8 bases unmatched. The DNA for the CDR3 is TGCGCCAGCAGCGTAATAGCGGGGATGGCAGATACGCAGTATTTT. This codes for CASSVIAGMADTQYF.

This clonotype was detected only a few times. V gene TRBV4-3 combines with J gene TRBJ2-1, with 7 bases fitting TRBD2. The junction had 10 bases not matched to a gene; V was cut back by 4 bases and J by 7 bases. Germline V gives CDR1 LGHNA, CDR2 YSLEER. The CDR3 length is 15 residues. The CDR3 region is CASSLGRMVTNEQFF. The CDR3 DNA is TGCGCCAGCAGCCTCGGGAGGATGGTAACGAATGAGCAGTTCTTC.

The chain carries TRBV20-1 and TRBJ1-1, with TRBD1 as a possible D gene (5 bases). Deletions cut 5 bases from V and 1 base from J, with 23 bases between. The CDR3 consists of 17 residues. Germline loops: CDR1 DFQATT, CDR2 SNEGSKA (reference sequence). The CDR3 protein is CSARRAGRGSGNTEAFF. The CDR3 nucleotides read TGCAGTGCTCGTAGGGCCGGACGGGGGAGTGGGAACACTGAAGCTTTCTTT.

The genes are TRBV3-1 and TRBJ1-4; D not certain. Germline V gives CDR1 LGHDT, CDR2 YNNKEL (reference sequence). This CDR3 is 15 amino acids long. V lost 0 bases and J 4 bases, leaving 9 bases between the germline ends. Here the CDR3 reads CASSQELRLNEKLFF. The CDR3 nucleotides read TGTGCCAGCAGCCAAGAGCTGCGCCTTAATGAAAAACTGTTTTTT.

This clonotype was observed at least ten times. V gene TRBV27 combines with J gene TRBJ2-7, with no clear D. Trimming removed 0 bases from V and 3 bases from J, with 9 bases in between. Germline-derived CDR1 and CDR2 are MNHEY and SMNVEV (reference sequence). The CDR3 has 14 residues. The CDR3 bases are TGTGCCAGCAGTTTATCTGGACGAAACTACGAGCAGTACTTC. Its translation: CASSLSGRNYEQYF.

V usage is TRBV4-2 and J usage is TRBJ2-7; 9 nucleotides align to TRBD2. The germline V gene has CDR1 LGHNA and CDR2 YNFKEQ. This CDR3 is built from 15 residues. The V gene end was trimmed by 0 bases and the J gene end by 4 bases; junction bases not matched to a gene: 4. The DNA of the CDR3 is TGTGCCAGCAGCCAAGAGCGGGGGGGCCAATACGAGCAGTACTTC. It is translated as CASSQERGGQYEQYF.

The chain uses TRBV7-9 and TRBJ1-1, with 9 bases fitting TRBD1. Per the germline V gene, CDR1 is SEHNR and CDR2 is FQNEAQ (reference sequence). This CDR3 contains 15 residues. Trimming removed 5 bases from V and 1 base from J; junction bases left unmatched: 5. CDR3 protein: CASSPGTGRNTEAFF. CDR3 DNA: TGTGCCAGCAGCCCCGGGACAGGGAGGAACACTGAAGCTTTCTTT.